This record looks at one T cell receptor beta chain sequence and its context. Antigen specificity is unknown. This sample stems from a study of beta chain features in type 1 diabetes. Study at large: Similarity in age, gender and cell yields was seen between patients and healthy donors. Overall study results and limits: Researchers caution that PCR might favor shorter templates, equally among patients and controls. VDJ junctions sequenced from type 1 diabetes patients showed fewer insertions and more deletions. It was among patients, rather than healthy donors, that naive, central memory and Treg TCRB repertoires appeared more similar.

V shed 0 bases and J 1 base; nucleotides not matched to a gene: 3. CDR1 and CDR2 from the germline V gene are SGHRS and YFSETQ. The CDR3 totals 16 residues. Isolated RNA was reverse transcribed in full, so expressed TCRB transcripts were sequenced. Clones were read by immunoSEQ multiplex PCR, and TCRdb kept only the in-frame ones, dropping some. Of about 220,000 clones in the sample, roughly 10% are singletons; the top ten hold 1% to 1.5%. The sequenced sample consisted of central memory CD4+ T cells from blood. This TCR was sampled from a man aged 18 to 29 in good health. The chain recombines TRBV5-1 with TRBJ2-2; TRBD2 agrees at 7 bases. DNA for the CDR3: TGCGCCAGCAGCTTGGGCCTAGCGGAGAACACCGGGGAGCTGTTTTTT. This sequence encodes CASSLGLAENTGELFF.